These 27 T cell receptor beta chains originate from one sample sequenced in a study of OX40 agonist ivuxolimab in advanced cancers. Some clones are missing from TCRdb's copy, which holds only in-frame ones; the method was immunoSEQ multiplex PCR. The sample lists some 35,000 clones, approximately 78% occurring once. The sample was CD4+ or CD8+ T cells sorted from blood, taken in a trial of the OX40 agonist ivuxolimab. These TCRs come from an adult with an advanced solid tumor such as melanoma, head and neck, liver or kidney cancer.

This clone was detected ten times or more. The rearrangement links TRBV2 to TRBJ1-3; D ambiguous. This CDR3 is 11 amino acids long. Germline V gene data show CDR1 as SNHLY and CDR2 as FYNNEI. V lost 7 bases, J lost 4 bases, and 5 bases lay in between. In nucleotides, the CDR3 is TGTGCCAGCACAAAAGGAAACACCATATATTTT. Translating it yields CASTKGNTIYF.

In its sample, this clone was seen once. The chain recombines TRBV29-1 with TRBJ2-1, with D perhaps given as TRBD1 or TRBD2 (5 bases each). Germline V gene lookup returns CDR1 SQVTM and CDR2 ANQGSEA. V was trimmed by 0 bases and J by 0 bases, leaving 18 bases between them. This CDR3 region has 18 residues. CDR3 region: CSVEEGPMDWSSYNEQFF. Here the CDR3 DNA reads TGCAGCGTTGAAGAGGGACCCATGGATTGGTCCTCCTACAATGAGCAGTTCTTC.

This chain uses TRBV6-5 with TRBJ2-5; TRBD2 matches at 8 bases. The J call may be wrong; the DNA end is better matched by TRBJ2-7. Germline assignment: CDR1 MNHEY and CDR2 SVGAGI. The CDR3 is 12 amino acids. In DNA, the CDR3 is TGTGCCAGCAGTACTAGCGGCTACGAGCAGTACTTC. Its protein product is CASSTSGYEQYF.

V is TRBV11-3 and J is TRBJ1-5, with 8 bases fitting TRBD1. Germline CDR1 is SGHNT and CDR2 is YENEEA. The ends lost 2 bases at V and 5 bases at J; junction bases unmatched: 8. CDR3 length: 16 amino acids. The CDR3 spells CASSLTNWTGHQPQHF. DNA for the CDR3: TGTGCCAGCAGCTTAACCAATTGGACAGGGCATCAGCCCCAGCATTTT.

As concerns this clone: At one end, the junction sequence differs from germline, possibly due to a read error. The sample contains more than one DNA sequence encoding this CDR3. The rearrangement uses TRBV6-6 and TRBJ1-4; D not certain. CDR3 length: 13 residues. Germline V lookup: CDR1 MNHNY, CDR2 SVGAGI (reference sequence). The CDR3 region is CASVGEIGEKLFF. CDR3 bases: TGTGCCAGCGTTGGGGAAATTGGGGAAAAGCTGTTTTTT.

The V and J genes are TRBV6-5 and TRBJ2-5; 11 nucleotides align to TRBD2. This CDR3 region has 15 residues. The ends lost 6 bases at V and 4 bases at J; junction bases unmatched: 7. Looked up from germline, CDR1 is MNHEY and CDR2 is SVGAGI. CDR3 sequence (DNA): TGTGCCAGCAGCTTAACCGGGACTAGCGGAGAGACCCAGTACTTC. Amino acids: CASSLTGTSGETQYF.

The genes are TRBV7-2 and TRBJ1-1; D is unclear. Per germline, CDR1 SGHTA and CDR2 FQGNSA. V lost 1 base and J lost 3, with 6 bases in between. CDR3 length: 13 amino acids. CDR3 protein: CASSLVLDTEAFF. DNA of the CDR3: TGTGCCAGCAGCTTAGTTTTAGACACTGAAGCTTTCTTT.

The V call is TRBV7-9, the J call TRBJ2-5; D is undetermined. In germline, CDR1 is SEHNR, CDR2 FQNEAQ (reference sequence). CDR3 size: 15 residues. V was cut by 5 bases and J by 2 bases, with 15 bases left in between. Written as DNA, the CDR3 is TGTGCCAGCAGCCCCCCCGGACCGTTACAAGAGACCCAGTACTTC. It is translated as CASSPPGPLQETQYF.

The chain links TRBV19 to TRBJ2-1, with TRBD1 matching 8 bases. Germline trimming cut 3 bases from V and 2 bases from J; bases unmatched to any gene: 6. Germline-derived CDR1 and CDR2 are LNHDA and SQIVND (reference sequence). This CDR3 spans 16 amino acids. The CDR3 nucleotides read TGTGCCAGTAGTATCTCATCAGGGGGCGCCTACAATGAGCAGTTCTTC. Translating it yields CASSISSGGAYNEQFF.

V is TRBV11-3 and J is TRBJ1-1, with a possible D match to TRBD1 (6 bases). The CDR3 runs to 15 residues. Trimming cost V 5 bases and J 0 bases, with 13 bases left between them. Germline-derived CDR1 and CDR2 are SGHNT and YENEEA. The DNA for the CDR3 is TGTGCCAGCAGCCTGGGACACGCGATGAACACTGAAGCTTTCTTT. Its protein product is CASSLGHAMNTEAFF.

The V call is TRBV19, the J call TRBJ2-7, with unresolved D. Germline CDR1 LNHDA, CDR2 SQIVND (reference sequence). Trimming took 2 bases from V and 3 from J, leaving 8 bases between them. This CDR3 region has 13 residues. Here the CDR3 reads CASSIRVGYEQYF. The CDR3 DNA reads TGTGCCAGTAGTATAAGGGTTGGCTACGAGCAGTACTTC.

This rearrangement joins TRBV15 to TRBJ2-2, with D tentatively TRBD2 (6 bases). Germline-derived CDR1 and CDR2 are LNHNV and YYDKDF (reference sequence). This CDR3 is 15 amino acids long. V shed 5 bases and J shed 0 bases, with 10 bases lying between them. CDR3 nucleotide sequence: TGTGCCACCAGCCGGTCGGGGGCGAACACCGGGGAGCTGTTTTTT. This translates into CATSRSGANTGELFF. The whole variable domain, remainder taken from reference TRBV15 and TRBJ2-2, is DAMVIQNPRYQVTQFGKPVTLSCSQTLNHNVMYWYQQKSSQAPKLLFHYYDKDFNNEADTPDNFQSRRPNTSFCFLDIRSPGLGDTAMYLCATSRSGANTGELFFGEGSRLTVL.

The V gene is TRBV7-9, the J gene TRBJ2-5; D gene unclear. The CDR3 length is 13 residues. The V end was cut by 3 bases, the J end by 5 bases, with 10 bases between. Germline V lookup: CDR1 SEHNR, CDR2 FQNEAQ (reference sequence). CDR3: CASSLSEEETQYF. Written as DNA, the CDR3 is TGTGCCAGCAGCTTGTCGGAAGAGGAGACCCAGTACTTC.

The gene calls are TRBV7-9 and TRBJ2-5; no definite D call. CDR1 SEHNR and CDR2 FQNEAQ come from the germline V gene (reference sequence). The germline V and J ends were trimmed by 1 base and 5 bases, with 11 bases remaining between them. The CDR3 length is 14 residues. This chain's CDR3 is CASSLVYGGETQYF. In nucleotides, the CDR3 is TGTGCCAGCAGCTTAGTTTACGGCGGTGAGACCCAGTACTTC.

The chain combines TRBV28 with TRBJ2-5; 9 bases match TRBD2. After removal of 7 bases from V and 4 bases from J, the junction contained 7 bases not matched to a gene. This CDR3 comprises 14 residues. CDR1 MDHEN and CDR2 SYDVKM come from the germline V gene. The CDR3: CASMTSGELETQYF. In nucleotides, the CDR3 is TGTGCCAGCATGACTAGCGGTGAATTAGAGACCCAGTACTTC. Complete variable domain (other parts from reference TRBV28 and TRBJ2-5): DVKVTQSSRYLVKRTGEKVFLECVQDMDHENMFWYRQDPGLGLRLIYFSYDVKMKEKGDIPEGYSVSREKKERFSLILESASTNQTSMYLCASMTSGELETQYFGPGTRLLVL.

The chain is built from TRBV4-1 and TRBJ1-2; no reliable D call. CDR3 length: 15 amino acids. Germline V gene data show CDR1 as MGHRA and CDR2 as YSYEKL. Trimming took off 0 bases at V and 4 bases at J, with 12 bases between the two ends. This CDR3 is CASSQDRTPSYGYTF. DNA of the CDR3: TGCGCCAGCAGCCAAGATCGGACCCCGAGCTATGGCTACACCTTC.

V and J are TRBV19 and TRBJ1-2; D is unresolved. V was trimmed by 7 bases and J by 0 bases, leaving 6 bases between them. Germline values: CDR1 LNHDA, CDR2 SQIVND (reference sequence). The CDR3 consists of 12 residues. As DNA, the CDR3 is TGTGCCAGTATTCAAGCTAACTATGGCTACACCTTC. Translating it yields CASIQANYGYTF.

This chain joins TRBV9 and TRBJ2-2, with 7 bases lining up with TRBD1. V lost 4 bases and J lost 1; bases outside the gene matches: 4. The CDR3 runs to 15 residues. Germline CDR1 reads SGDLS; CDR2 reads YYNGEE. The CDR3 coding sequence is TGTGCCAGCAGCTCGCGGACAGGGAACACCGGGGAGCTGTTTTTT. Encoded protein: CASSSRTGNTGELFF.

V gene TRBV7-2 combines with J gene TRBJ2-5; a weak D match, TRBD2 (5 bases). Trimming stripped 2 bases from V and 3 bases from J, with 19 bases between. This CDR3 comprises 17 residues. Germline CDR1 reads SGHTA; CDR2 reads FQGNSA. This CDR3 is CASSLTTFSDYKETQYF. CDR3 nucleotide sequence: TGTGCCAGCAGCTTAACCACATTTTCCGACTACAAAGAGACCCAGTACTTC.

The chain carries TRBV7-9 and TRBJ2-1, with 9 bases lining up with TRBD2. After removal of 0 bases from V and 7 bases from J, the junction contained 4 bases not matched to a gene. Germline CDR1 reads SEHNR; CDR2 reads FQNEAQ (reference sequence). This CDR3 spans 15 amino acids. CDR3 DNA sequence: TGTGCCAGCAGCTTAGCTAGCGGGAGAATGAATGAGCAGTTCTTC. Translating it yields CASSLASGRMNEQFF.

The CDR3 sequence is CASSTGTSGTETQYF. In nucleotides, the CDR3 is TGTGCCAGTAGTACCGGGACTAGCGGGACAGAGACCCAGTACTTC. V gene TRBV19 combines with J gene TRBJ2-5; 13 bases are a match to TRBD2. The J segment lost 4 bases and the V segment lost 4 bases, leaving 3 bases of the junction unmatched. Germline V gene data show CDR1 as LNHDA and CDR2 as SQIVND (reference sequence). This CDR3 comprises 15 residues.

The chain is built from TRBV5-1 and TRBJ2-2; TRBD1 matches 8 bases. Germline loops: CDR1 SGHRS, CDR2 YFSETQ. With V trimmed by 2 bases and J by 1 base, 4 bases remained unmatched. This CDR3 comprises 16 residues. CDR3 loop: CASSFTGGVNTGELFF. The CDR3 DNA is TGCGCCAGCAGCTTCACAGGGGGAGTGAACACCGGGGAGCTGTTTTTT.

In its sample, this clone was seen once. The chain has TRBV29-1 and TRBJ1-2; D gene unclear. Trimming took off 4 bases at V and 0 bases at J, with 9 bases between the two ends. This CDR3 comprises 13 residues. Germline lookup yields CDR1 SQVTM and CDR2 ANQGSEA. CDR3 nucleotides: TGCAGCGTTGGTTCAGAAGCTAACTATGGCTACACCTTC. It is translated as CSVGSEANYGYTF.

The chain is built from TRBV27 and TRBJ2-1; a weak D match, TRBD1 (6 bases). Germline loops: CDR1 MNHEY, CDR2 SMNVEV (reference sequence). Deletions cut 7 bases from V and 4 bases from J, with 20 bases between. The length of the CDR3 is 16 residues. CDR3 sequence: CASTFGRAGVYNEQFF. The CDR3 DNA follows: TGTGCCAGCACCTTCGGCCGGGCAGGGGTTTACAATGAGCAGTTCTTC.

This clone was counted once. The gene calls are TRBV19 and TRBJ2-3, with 7 bases aligning to TRBD2. Germline values: CDR1 LNHDA, CDR2 SQIVND (reference sequence). The J segment lost 1 base and the V segment lost 2 bases, leaving 6 bases of the junction unmatched. The CDR3 has 16 amino acids. The CDR3 spells CASSIPGGWGTDTQYF. The CDR3 nucleotides read TGTGCCAGTAGTATACCGGGGGGATGGGGCACAGATACGCAGTATTTT.

The genes are TRBV27 and TRBJ2-1; D might be TRBD2 (6 bases). Germline V CDR1 and CDR2: MNHEY, SMNVEV (reference sequence). The ends were cut back, 9 bases at V and 4 bases at J, with 13 bases in the middle. This CDR3 spans 13 amino acids. The CDR3 sequence: CASWRDVYNEQFF. For the CDR3, the DNA is TGTGCCAGTTGGAGGGACGTTTACAATGAGCAGTTCTTC.

CDR3 sequence (DNA): TGTGCCAGCACCACGGGACTTCATACGCAGTATTTT. This sequence encodes CASTTGLHTQYF. This chain uses TRBV7-9 with TRBJ2-3; TRBD2 is a possible D gene (6 bases). The CDR3 is made up of 12 amino acids. Germline V gene data show CDR1 as SEHNR and CDR2 as FQNEAQ (reference sequence). Deletions cut 7 bases from V and 7 bases from J, with 12 bases between.